The clone carrying this T cell receptor (beta chain) was seen a few times. No antigen is known for it. Unmatched junction bases numbered 14, after V lost 3 bases and J lost 2 bases. Germline lookup yields CDR1 LNHDA and CDR2 SQIVND (reference sequence). The CDR3 consists of 18 residues. TCRdb called the reads again in MiXCR, with one record for every CDR3 protein. This sample yields under 450,000 distinct CDR3 sequences, of which about 35% are seen a single time; roughly 12% belongs to the top ten. This record belongs to a study of T cell repertoires in cytomegalovirus infection. General observations from the study: The response measured ex vivo was dominated by TCR beta clonotypes (HLA-C-restricted and CMV-specific).

This receptor was identified in a human donor in good health (CMV status not recorded). Some clones in this sample may be carry-over from other donors' samples. The chain carries TRBV19 and TRBJ2-3; TRBD2 matches at 7 bases. The sample was cultured PBMCs, taken from culture after CMV antigen stimulation. CDR3 coding DNA: TGTGCCAGTAGTATTTTGAACGCGGGAGCTGTGTTCACAGATACGCAGTATTTT. Protein sequence: CASSILNAGAVFTDTQYF.